Described below is a single T cell receptor beta chain sequence and its context. Its antigen is unidentified. Trimming stripped 6 bases from V and 6 bases from J, with 17 bases between. Germline lookup yields CDR1 MNHEY and CDR2 SMNVEV (reference sequence). The CDR3 loop spans 14 amino acids. These data come from a study of CD8 T cells in ankylosing spondylitis. From the 5' RACE reads, TCRdb called clonotypes with MiXCR, one entry per CDR3 protein. The sample records a few hundred thousand distinct CDR3 sequences, under 20% being singletons. Study results and limitations: There was reportedly significant enrichment of clones that were disease-linked in matched ankylosing spondylitis synovial fluid. A motif in TCR beta, a set of fewer than ten highly homologous variants, appeared characteristic of ankylosing spondylitis blood.

The rearrangement links TRBV27 to TRBJ1-1; D possibly corresponds to TRBD1 (5 bases). The TCR originated in a male donor with ankylosing spondylitis. Sequenced material: blood, either unsorted or a sorted T cell fraction (not recorded which). The CDR3 sequence is CASRLRAGRPEAFF. CDR3 bases: TGTGCCAGCAGGCTACGCGCAGGGAGGCCTGAAGCTTTCTTT.